These 28 T cell receptor beta chains share one sample of origin, sequenced in a study of early T cells in non-severe SARS-CoV-2 infection. A single record per CDR3 protein comes from TCRdb applying MiXCR to the 5' RACE reads. Of around 52,000 distinct CDR3 sequences in the sample, about 12% were seen once. Sample: whole blood. These receptors were collected from an adult who was a healthcare worker with PCR-confirmed SARS-CoV-2 infection or an uninfected control (not recorded which).

This clonotype is medium-sized within its sample. The chain carries TRBV19 and TRBJ1-5, with 7 bases fitting TRBD1. Unmatched junction bases numbered 9, after V lost 6 bases and J lost 7 bases. There are 14 residues in the CDR3. Germline V gives CDR1 LNHDA, CDR2 SQIVND (reference sequence). CDR3 nucleotides: TGTGCCAGTAGGTATAGGGGGCTTGGGCAGCCCCAGCATTTT. Translating gives CASRYRGLGQPQHF.

This clonotype was seen a few times. The chain is built from TRBV12-3 or TRBV12-4 and TRBJ2-7; D is ambiguous. The V end was cut by 3 bases, the J end by 5 bases, with 17 bases between. This CDR3 has 15 amino acids. This CDR3 is CASSFYRSQRHEQYF. CDR3 nucleotides: TGTGCCAGCAGTTTTTACCGAAGCCAGCGCCACGAGCAGTACTTC.

This clonotype was recorded at least ten times. Here the CDR3 DNA reads TGTGCCAGCAGTTACCCACCCAATTCACCCCTCCACTTT. Translating it yields CASSYPPNSPLHF. V gene TRBV28 combines with J gene TRBJ1-6; D gene unclear. The V gene's germline CDR1 is MDHEN and CDR2 SYDVKM. The CDR3 extends over 13 amino acids. Trimming cost V 4 bases and J 7 bases, with 8 bases left between them.

This clonotype has a count of ten or more. The genes are TRBV5-6 and TRBJ2-2; D is undetermined. Looked up from germline, CDR1 is SGHDT and CDR2 is YYEEEE. The CDR3 has 11 residues. Trimming took off 4 bases at V and 6 bases at J, with 4 bases between the two ends. The CDR3 spells CASSVAGELFF. In DNA form, the CDR3 reads TGTGCCAGCAGCGTTGCCGGGGAGCTGTTTTTT. The variable domain in full, with the rest retrieved from reference TRBV5-6 and TRBJ2-2, is DAGVTQSPTHLIKTRGQQVTLRCSPKSGHDTVSWYQQALGQGPQFIFQYYEEEERQRGNFPDRFSGHQFPNYSSELNVNALLLGDSALYLCASSVAGELFFGEGSRLTVL.

CDR3 region: CASSPTSDRGNTEAFF. CDR3 DNA sequence: TGCGCCAGCAGCCCCACCTCGGACAGGGGGAACACTGAAGCTTTCTTT. V usage is TRBV4-1 and J usage is TRBJ1-1, with 9 bases that match TRBD1. The CDR3 length is 16 residues. V was clipped by 4 bases and J by 1 base; unmatched bases: 7. Per germline, CDR1 MGHRA and CDR2 YSYEKL.

This clonotype was counted ten times or more. CDR3 sequence (DNA): TGTGCCAGCAGCTTAGGAGGCCGACTAAACACTGAAGCTTTCTTT. The encoded protein is CASSLGGRLNTEAFF. This chain links TRBV7-3 with TRBJ1-1, with no clear D. CDR1 is SGHTA, CDR2 FQGTGA, per germline. V dropped 2 bases and J dropped 2 bases, with 12 bases sitting between them. The CDR3 has 15 amino acids.

The rearrangement links TRBV28 to TRBJ1-1; D may be TRBD1 (5 bases). CDR1 and CDR2 (germline): MDHEN, SYDVKM. CDR3 length: 13 residues. Deletions cut 10 bases from V and 1 base from J, with 13 bases between. CDR3 nucleotides: TGTGCCATCATCGGGGGGGGGAACACTGAAGCTTTCTTT. Translation gives CAIIGGGNTEAFF.

This clonotype was detected a few times. V usage is TRBV11-2 and J usage is TRBJ2-3; 9 bases fit TRBD2. This CDR3 spans 19 amino acids. The V gene's germline CDR1 is SGHAT and CDR2 FQNNGV. The junction had 15 bases not matched to a gene; V was cut back by 0 bases and J by 5 bases. The CDR3 sequence: CASSLELRMAGGPRDTQYF. The CDR3 nucleotides read TGTGCCAGCAGCTTAGAATTAAGAATGGCGGGAGGGCCCAGAGATACGCAGTATTTT. Looking up the rest from reference TRBV11-2 and TRBJ2-3 gives the full variable domain: EAGVAQSPRYKIIEKRQSVAFWCNPISGHATLYWYQQILGQGPKLLIQFQNNGVVDDSQLPKDRFSAERLKGVDSTLKIQPAKLEDSAVYLCASSLELRMAGGPRDTQYFGPGTRLTVL.

A few counts support this clonotype. The CDR3 sequence is CASTALGGSYNEQFF. CDR3 sequence (DNA): TGTGCCAGCACGGCCCTTGGTGGGTCCTACAATGAGCAGTTCTTC. This rearrangement joins TRBV6-6 to TRBJ2-1; no firm D call. The CDR3 length is 15 residues. Trimming left V 7 bases short and J 1 base short, with 14 bases between. CDR1 and CDR2 (germline): MNHNY, SVGAGI (reference sequence).

In this sample, this clonotype turned up many times. The rearrangement joins TRBV11-2 to TRBJ2-5; D uncertain. CDR1 is SGHAT and CDR2 is FQNNGV in the germline V gene. V was pared by 1 base and J by 1 base, with 4 bases between. CDR3 length equals 13 residues. The CDR3 spells CASSLGRQETQYF. The CDR3, as DNA: TGTGCCAGCAGCTTAGGACGCCAAGAGACCCAGTACTTC.

This clonotype showed up just a few times. This chain joins TRBV6-1 and TRBJ1-5; maybe TRBD1 (6 bases). CDR3 size: 16 residues. CDR1 is MNHNS and CDR2 is SASEGT in the germline V gene. V lost 6 bases and J lost 2, with 17 bases in between. CDR3 nucleotide sequence: TGTGCCAGCAGGGGTGTAGGGGGGGCAGGCAATCAGCCCCAGCATTTT. This sequence encodes CASRGVGGAGNQPQHF.

This clonotype was seen at least ten times. This chain uses TRBV9 with TRBJ1-1; TRBD1 aligns across 9 bases. Unmatched junction bases numbered 10, after V lost 3 bases and J lost 7 bases. The CDR3 is made up of 15 amino acids. CDR1 is SGDLS, CDR2 YYNGEE, per germline. CDR3 protein: CASSATTGGTGEAFF. The CDR3 DNA sequence: TGTGCCAGCAGCGCCACAACAGGGGGCACCGGTGAAGCTTTCTTT.

In this sample, this clonotype turned up many times. This rearrangement joins TRBV7-6 to TRBJ1-5, with D unclear. The ends were cut back, 0 bases at V and 3 bases at J, with 6 bases in the middle. This CDR3 comprises 14 residues. Germline loops: CDR1 SGHVS, CDR2 FNYEAQ. CDR3 protein: CASSLAGVNQPQHF. CDR3 in DNA: TGTGCCAGCAGCTTAGCCGGAGTCAATCAGCCCCAGCATTTT.

The rearrangement links TRBV29-1 to TRBJ2-1; the match to TRBD2 covers 12 bases. CDR1 is SQVTM, CDR2 ANQGSEA, per germline. The CDR3 extends over 14 amino acids. Germline trimming cut 4 bases from V and 4 bases from J; bases unmatched to any gene: 2. The CDR3, as DNA: TGCAGCGTTGTCGGACTAGCGGGATACAATGAGCAGTTCTTC. Translated, it gives CSVVGLAGYNEQFF.

This clonotype was seen many times. V and J are TRBV4-1 and TRBJ2-3, with no clear D. The CDR3 totals 16 residues. Per germline, CDR1 MGHRA and CDR2 YSYEKL. V was clipped by 0 bases and J by 1 base, with 11 bases between them. The CDR3: CASSQDYDQRTDTQYF. CDR3 DNA sequence: TGCGCCAGCAGCCAAGATTACGACCAACGCACAGATACGCAGTATTTT.

The chain carries TRBV14 and TRBJ2-6; D remains unclear. The CDR3 is 18 amino acids. Germline V gene sequence: CDR1 SGHDN, CDR2 FVKESK. Trimming took off 0 bases at V and 1 base at J, with 13 bases between the two ends. The CDR3 DNA reads as TGTGCCAGCAGCCAAGACCGGGCATCCTGGTCTGGGGCCAACGTCCTGACTTTC. The encoded protein is CASSQDRASWSGANVLTF.

This rearrangement joins TRBV5-1 to TRBJ2-1, with a possible D match to TRBD2 (5 bases). Germline V gene lookup returns CDR1 SGHRS and CDR2 YFSETQ. The CDR3 has 14 amino acids. Trimming left V 4 bases short and J 5 bases short, with 13 bases between. CDR3 residues: CASSLLRDNNEQFF. As DNA, the CDR3 is TGCGCCAGCAGCCTCCTCCGGGATAACAATGAGCAGTTCTTC.

This clonotype was detected many times. The chain is built from TRBV29-1 and TRBJ2-3; TRBD2 matches 9 bases. Looked up from germline, CDR1 is SQVTM and CDR2 is ANQGSEA. V lost 4 bases, J lost 1 base, and 9 bases stayed unmatched. The CDR3 is 16 amino acids. The CDR3 nucleotides are TGCAGCGTTGTAAGCGGGAGGTGGTTAGGCACAGATACGCAGTATTTT. This encodes CSVVSGRWLGTDTQYF.

In the case of this clonotype: This could be a read error, since a much larger clone is one nucleotide away. CDR3 protein: CASSQDPSGAAYTQYF. The CDR3 DNA reads TGCGCCAGCAGCCAAGATCCTAGCGGGGCCGCATATACGCAGTATTTT. This chain uses TRBV4-1 with TRBJ2-3; 9 nucleotides match TRBD2. The V gene's germline CDR1 is MGHRA and CDR2 YSYEKL. V gave up 0 bases and J gave up 7 bases; unmatched junction bases: 8. This CDR3 is built from 16 residues.

This chain links TRBV28 with TRBJ2-1; possible D gene TRBD1, 5 bases. With 5 bases removed from V and 8 bases from J, the gap between germline ends came to 7 bases. The CDR3 extends over 11 amino acids. Germline CDR1 is MDHEN and CDR2 is SYDVKM. The CDR3 is CASSRGYEQFF. CDR3 sequence (DNA): TGTGCCAGCAGTAGGGGATATGAGCAGTTCTTC.

This clonotype was detected many times. The chain recombines TRBV7-2 with TRBJ1-6; D not certain. V was trimmed by 10 bases and J by 13 bases, leaving 8 bases between them. This CDR3 spans 9 amino acids. CDR1 is SGHTA, CDR2 FQGNSA, per germline. The CDR3 reads CANCRPLHF. In DNA form, the CDR3 reads TGTGCCAATTGCCGGCCCCTCCACTTT.

The V and J genes are TRBV12-5 and TRBJ1-6; D gene uncertain. CDR3 size: 17 residues. V was trimmed by 2 bases and J by 7 bases, leaving 18 bases between them. Germline values: CDR1 LGHNT, CDR2 FRNRAP. The CDR3: CASGLFPKTWENSPLHF. Written as DNA, the CDR3 is TGTGCTAGTGGTTTGTTTCCAAAAACTTGGGAGAATTCACCCCTCCACTTT.

The rearrangement joins TRBV20-1 to TRBJ2-3; 9 bases line up with TRBD2. V lost 5 bases and J lost 4; bases outside the gene matches: 7. Germline assignment: CDR1 DFQATT and CDR2 SNEGSKA (reference sequence). This CDR3 spans 14 amino acids. CDR3 sequence reads: CSAYPGLAPDTQYF. The DNA for the CDR3 is TGCAGTGCTTACCCGGGACTAGCTCCAGATACGCAGTATTTT.

This clonotype was seen only a few times. The chain is built from TRBV6-1 and TRBJ2-3; D remains unclear. Germline V CDR1 and CDR2: MNHNS, SASEGT. This CDR3 is built from 14 residues. Trimming pared 6 bases from V and 1 base from J, leaving 11 bases between. CDR3 DNA sequence: TGTGCCAGCAGCCTAGAGACCCGCACAGATACGCAGTATTTT. It yields the protein CASSLETRTDTQYF.

This clonotype was seen ten or more times. V gene TRBV12-3 or TRBV12-4 combines with J gene TRBJ1-2; the match to TRBD1 covers 9 bases. V lost 5 bases, J lost 5 bases, and 9 bases stayed unmatched. The CDR3 is 15 amino acids. DNA for the CDR3: TGTGCCAGCAGTCGGAAGCCGGGGACAGGGTATGGCTACACCTTC. Residues: CASSRKPGTGYGYTF.

This clonotype was counted many times. The V gene is TRBV6-5, the J gene TRBJ1-2; unclear D gene. Germline V gives CDR1 MNHEY, CDR2 SVGAGI. The CDR3 is 12 residues long. Trimming removed 6 bases at V and 8 bases at J, with 13 bases between. As DNA, the CDR3 is TGTGCCAGCAGCTCAGGACCGGGGGGCTACACCTTC. The encoded protein is CASSSGPGGYTF.

This clonotype was counted ten times or more. The V call is TRBV7-6, the J call TRBJ2-2; TRBD1 aligns across 9 bases. The CDR3 loop spans 17 amino acids. V was pared by 5 bases and J by 7 bases, with 14 bases of the junction left unmatched. Per the germline V gene, CDR1 is SGHVS and CDR2 is FNYEAQ. The CDR3 coding sequence is TGTGCCAGCAGCCCCAACCCACAGGGGGCGCGTGGCGGGGAGCTGTTTTTT. Translated: CASSPNPQGARGGELFF.

This clonotype was picked up many times. This chain links TRBV6-6 with TRBJ1-5, with 9 bases identical to TRBD1. The length of the CDR3 is 15 residues. The V segment lost 7 bases and the J segment 1 base; nucleotides outside the gene matches: 5. Germline CDR1 MNHNY, CDR2 SVGAGI (reference sequence). The CDR3 is CASIDRGRSNQPQHF. For the CDR3, the DNA is TGTGCCAGCATAGACAGGGGGAGAAGCAATCAGCCCCAGCATTTT.